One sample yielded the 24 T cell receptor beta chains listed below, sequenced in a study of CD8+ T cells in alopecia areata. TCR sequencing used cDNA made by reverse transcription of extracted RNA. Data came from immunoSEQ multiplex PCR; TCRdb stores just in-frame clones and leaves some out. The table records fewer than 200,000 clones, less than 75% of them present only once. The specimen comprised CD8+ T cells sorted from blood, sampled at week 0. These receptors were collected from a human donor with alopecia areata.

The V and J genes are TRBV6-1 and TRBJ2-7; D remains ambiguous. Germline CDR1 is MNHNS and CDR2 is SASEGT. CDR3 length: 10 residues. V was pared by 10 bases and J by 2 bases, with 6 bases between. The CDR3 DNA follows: TGTGCCACCCGGGCCTACGAGCAGTACTTC. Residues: CATRAYEQYF.

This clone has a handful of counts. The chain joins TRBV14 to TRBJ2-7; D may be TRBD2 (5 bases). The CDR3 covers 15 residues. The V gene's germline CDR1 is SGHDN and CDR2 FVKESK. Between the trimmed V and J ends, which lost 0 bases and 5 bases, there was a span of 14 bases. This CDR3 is CASSQDSGTRDEQYF. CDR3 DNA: TGTGCCAGCAGCCAAGATTCAGGAACGAGGGACGAGCAGTACTTC.

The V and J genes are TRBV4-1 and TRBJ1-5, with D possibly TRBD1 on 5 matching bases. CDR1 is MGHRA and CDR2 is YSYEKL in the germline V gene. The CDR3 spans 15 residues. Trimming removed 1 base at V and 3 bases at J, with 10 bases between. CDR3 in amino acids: CASSQVRGNNQPQHF. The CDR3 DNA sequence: TGCGCCAGCAGCCAAGTCCGGGGGAACAATCAGCCCCAGCATTTT.

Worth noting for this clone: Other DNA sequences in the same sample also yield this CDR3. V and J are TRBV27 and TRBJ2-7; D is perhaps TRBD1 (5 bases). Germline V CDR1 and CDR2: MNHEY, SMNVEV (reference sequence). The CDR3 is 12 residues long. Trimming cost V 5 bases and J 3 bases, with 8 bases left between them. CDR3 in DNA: TGTGCCAGCAGTCCGCAGGGCTACGAGCAGTACTTC. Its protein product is CASSPQGYEQYF.

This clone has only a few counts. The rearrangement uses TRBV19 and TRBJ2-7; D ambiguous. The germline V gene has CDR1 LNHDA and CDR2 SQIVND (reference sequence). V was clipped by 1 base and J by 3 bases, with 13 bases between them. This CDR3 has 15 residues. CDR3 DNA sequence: TGTGCCAGTAGTATAGGAACCGGGCGCCACTACGAGCAGTACTTC. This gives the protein CASSIGTGRHYEQYF.

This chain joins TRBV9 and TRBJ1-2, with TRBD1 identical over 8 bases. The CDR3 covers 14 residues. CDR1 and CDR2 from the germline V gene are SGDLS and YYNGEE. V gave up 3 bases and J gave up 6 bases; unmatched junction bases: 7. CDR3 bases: TGTGCCAGCAGCGCAGAATTGACAGGGGATGGCTACACCTTC. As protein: CASSAELTGDGYTF.

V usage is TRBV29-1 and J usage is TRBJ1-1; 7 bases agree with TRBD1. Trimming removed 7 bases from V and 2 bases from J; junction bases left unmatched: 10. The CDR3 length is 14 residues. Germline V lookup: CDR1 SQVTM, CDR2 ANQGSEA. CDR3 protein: CSGHLGDSNTEAFF. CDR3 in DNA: TGCAGCGGTCATTTAGGGGACAGTAACACTGAAGCTTTCTTT.

The chain's CDR3 is CASRDPETQYF. CDR3 coding DNA: TGTGCCAGCAGGGACCCAGAGACCCAGTACTTC. This rearrangement joins TRBV2 to TRBJ2-5, with D unresolved. The CDR3 consists of 11 residues. Germline V gene lookup returns CDR1 SNHLY and CDR2 FYNNEI. Trimming pared 6 bases from V and 4 bases from J, leaving 6 bases between.

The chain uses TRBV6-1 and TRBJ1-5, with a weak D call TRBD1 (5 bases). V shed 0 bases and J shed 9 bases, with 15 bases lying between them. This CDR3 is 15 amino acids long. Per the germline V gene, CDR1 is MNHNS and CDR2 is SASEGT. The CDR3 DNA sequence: TGTGCCAGCAGTGAAGCGGTAGACAGTCCGGGGCCCCAGCATTTT. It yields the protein CASSEAVDSPGPQHF.

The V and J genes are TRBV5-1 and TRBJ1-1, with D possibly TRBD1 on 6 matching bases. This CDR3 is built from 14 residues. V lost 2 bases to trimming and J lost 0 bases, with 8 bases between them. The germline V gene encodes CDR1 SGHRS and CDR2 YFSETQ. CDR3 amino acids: CASSFTGLNTEAFF. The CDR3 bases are TGCGCCAGCAGCTTCACAGGGCTGAACACTGAAGCTTTCTTT.

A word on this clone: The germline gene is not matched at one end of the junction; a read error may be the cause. This CDR3 is CSTGQGSFNEQFF. CDR3 nucleotide sequence: TGCAGCACGGGACAGGGGTCCTTCAATGAGCAGTTCTTC. V and J are TRBV29-1 and TRBJ2-1; 10 bases line up with TRBD1. CDR1 is SQVTM and CDR2 is ANQGSEA in the germline V gene. This CDR3 is 13 amino acids long.

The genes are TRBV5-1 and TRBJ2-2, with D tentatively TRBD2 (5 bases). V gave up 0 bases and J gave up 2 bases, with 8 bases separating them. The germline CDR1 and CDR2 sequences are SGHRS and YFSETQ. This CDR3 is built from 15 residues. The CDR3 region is CASSLAGSNTGELFF. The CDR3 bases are TGCGCCAGCAGCTTGGCTGGGAGCAACACCGGGGAGCTGTTTTTT. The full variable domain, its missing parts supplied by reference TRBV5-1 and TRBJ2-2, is KAGVTQTPRYLIKTRGQQVTLSCSPISGHRSVSWYQQTPGQGLQFLFEYFSETQRNKGNFPGRFSGRQFSNSRSEMNVSTLELGDSALYLCASSLAGSNTGELFFGEGSRLTVL.

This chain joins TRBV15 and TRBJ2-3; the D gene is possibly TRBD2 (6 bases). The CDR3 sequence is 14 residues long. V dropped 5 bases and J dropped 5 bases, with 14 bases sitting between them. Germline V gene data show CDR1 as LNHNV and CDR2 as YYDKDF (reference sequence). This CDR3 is CATSPQAGRDTQYF. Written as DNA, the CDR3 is TGTGCCACCAGCCCTCAGGCGGGGAGAGATACGCAGTATTTT.

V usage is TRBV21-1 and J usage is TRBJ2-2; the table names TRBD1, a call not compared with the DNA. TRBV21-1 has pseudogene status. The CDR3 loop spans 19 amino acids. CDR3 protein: CASSFGTGETKSNTGELFF. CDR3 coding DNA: TGTGCCAGCAGCTTTGGGACAGGGGAGACTAAATCGAACACCGGGGAGCTGTTTTTT.

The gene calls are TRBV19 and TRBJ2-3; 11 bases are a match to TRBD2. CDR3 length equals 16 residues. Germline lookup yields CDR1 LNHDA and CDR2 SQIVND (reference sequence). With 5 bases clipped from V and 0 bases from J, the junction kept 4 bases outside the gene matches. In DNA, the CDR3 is TGTGCCAGTAGTTTCACTAGCGGGAGAAGCACAGATACGCAGTATTTT. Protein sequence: CASSFTSGRSTDTQYF.

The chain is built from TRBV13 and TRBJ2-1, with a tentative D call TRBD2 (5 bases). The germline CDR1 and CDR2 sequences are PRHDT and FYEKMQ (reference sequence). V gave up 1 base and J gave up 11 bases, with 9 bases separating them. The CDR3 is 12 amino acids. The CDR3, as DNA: TGTGCCAGCAGCTTAGTTCGGGAACAGCAGTTCTTC. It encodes CASSLVREQQFF. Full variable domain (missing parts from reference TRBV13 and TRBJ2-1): AAGVIQSPRHLIKEKRETATLKCYPIPRHDTVYWYQQGPGQDPQFLISFYEKMQSDKGSIPDRFSAQQFSDYHSELNMSSLELGDSALYFCASSLVREQQFFGPGTRLTVL.

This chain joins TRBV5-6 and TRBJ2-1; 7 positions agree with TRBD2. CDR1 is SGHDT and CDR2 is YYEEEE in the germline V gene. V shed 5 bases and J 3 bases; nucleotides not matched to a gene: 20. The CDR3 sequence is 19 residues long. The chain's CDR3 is CASRSDGRGVWAFYNEQFF. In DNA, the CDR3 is TGTGCCAGCAGGTCGGATGGGAGGGGTGTGTGGGCCTTCTACAATGAGCAGTTCTTC.

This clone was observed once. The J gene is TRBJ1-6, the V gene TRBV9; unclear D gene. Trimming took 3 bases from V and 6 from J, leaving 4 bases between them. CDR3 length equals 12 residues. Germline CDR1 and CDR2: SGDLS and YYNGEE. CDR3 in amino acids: CASSEANSPLHF. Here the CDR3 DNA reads TGTGCCAGCAGCGAGGCTAATTCACCCCTCCACTTT.

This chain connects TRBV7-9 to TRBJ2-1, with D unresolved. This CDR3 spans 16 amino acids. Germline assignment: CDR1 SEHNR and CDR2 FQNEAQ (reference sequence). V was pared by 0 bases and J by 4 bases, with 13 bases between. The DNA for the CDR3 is TGTGCCAGCAGCTTAGCCGAATATCCTCCATACAATGAGCAGTTCTTC. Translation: CASSLAEYPPYNEQFF.

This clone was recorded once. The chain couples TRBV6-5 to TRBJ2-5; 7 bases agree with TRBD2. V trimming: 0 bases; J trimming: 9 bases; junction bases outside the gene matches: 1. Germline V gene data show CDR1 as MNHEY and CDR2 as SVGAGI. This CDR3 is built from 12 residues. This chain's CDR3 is CASSYSGGAQYF. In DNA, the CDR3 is TGTGCCAGCAGTTACTCGGGGGGGGCCCAGTACTTC.

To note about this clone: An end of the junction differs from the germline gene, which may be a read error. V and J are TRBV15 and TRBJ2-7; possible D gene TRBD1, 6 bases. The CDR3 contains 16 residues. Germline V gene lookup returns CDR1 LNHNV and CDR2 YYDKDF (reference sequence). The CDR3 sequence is CATSGEQGARGYEQYF. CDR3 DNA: TGTGCCACCAGCGGAGAACAGGGCGCCCGAGGGTACGAGCAGTACTTC.

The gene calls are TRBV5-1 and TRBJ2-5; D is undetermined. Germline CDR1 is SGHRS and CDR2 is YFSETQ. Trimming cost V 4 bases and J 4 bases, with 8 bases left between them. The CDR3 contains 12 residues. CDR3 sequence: CASSRNPETQYF. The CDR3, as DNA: TGCGCCAGCAGCCGAAACCCAGAGACCCAGTACTTC.

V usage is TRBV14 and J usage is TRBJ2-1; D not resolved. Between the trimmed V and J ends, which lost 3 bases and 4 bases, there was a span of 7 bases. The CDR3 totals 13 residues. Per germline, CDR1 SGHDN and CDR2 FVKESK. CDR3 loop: CASSQFRYNEQFF. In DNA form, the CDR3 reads TGTGCCAGCAGCCAGTTCAGATACAATGAGCAGTTCTTC.

CDR3 bases: TGTGCCAGCAGCTTCGACAGAGAGCATGGCTACACCTTC. Translating gives CASSFDREHGYTF. This chain connects TRBV13 to TRBJ1-2; TRBD1 is a possible D gene (5 bases). The CDR3 consists of 13 residues. The V and J ends lost 3 bases and 6 bases respectively, with 11 bases between them. Germline CDR1 is PRHDT and CDR2 is FYEKMQ (reference sequence).